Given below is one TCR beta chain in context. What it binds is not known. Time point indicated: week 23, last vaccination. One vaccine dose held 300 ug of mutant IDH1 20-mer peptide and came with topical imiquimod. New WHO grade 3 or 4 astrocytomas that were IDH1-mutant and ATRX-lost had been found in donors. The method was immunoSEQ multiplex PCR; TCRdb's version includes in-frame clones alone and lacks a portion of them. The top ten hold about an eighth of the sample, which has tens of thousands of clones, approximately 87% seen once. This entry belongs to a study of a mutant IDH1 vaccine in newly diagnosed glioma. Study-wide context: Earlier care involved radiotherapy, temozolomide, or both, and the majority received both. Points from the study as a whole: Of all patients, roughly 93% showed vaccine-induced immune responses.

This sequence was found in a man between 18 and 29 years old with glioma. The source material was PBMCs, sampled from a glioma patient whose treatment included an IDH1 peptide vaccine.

DNA for the CDR3: TGTGCCAGTAAGGGGGGACAGGGCTCCTACAATGAGCAGTTCTTC. It translates to CASKGGQGSYNEQFF. The rearrangement joins TRBV19 to TRBJ2-1; 9 bases are a match to TRBD1. The CDR3 runs 15 residues. Germline V lookup: CDR1 LNHDA, CDR2 SQIVND (reference sequence). V lost 7 bases to trimming and J lost 0 bases; unmatched junction nucleotides: 4.